A selection of T cell receptor beta chains follows, all from one sample in a study of human T cells and chemical hapten exposure. TCRdb called the RACE reads again in MiXCR, with one record for every CDR3 protein. The sample contains about 340,000 distinct CDR3 sequences, roughly 6.9% of which appear only once. Here the sequenced sample was whole blood, taken in connection with sensitization to the hapten diphenylcyclopropenone (DPC). Receptor source: a woman between 18 and 29 years old with alopecia areata. Some clones in this sample may be carry-over from other donors' samples. Each CDR3 is given with its conserved first and last residue. A D gene is named only where the DNA matches it firmly. Clone size appears in some rows only: once, few, many, or a class for an expanded clone.

d_call j_call clone_size v_call cdr3_aa cdr3_nt
TRBD1 TRBJ1-4 few TRBV18 CASSPPGQGSEKLFF TGTGCCAGCTCACCACCGGGACAGGGGAGTGAAAAACTGTTTTTT
- TRBJ1-2 - TRBV3-1 CASSQNTGPYGYTF TGTGCCAGCAGCCAGAATACAGGGCCCTATGGCTACACCTTC
- TRBJ1-1 - TRBV29-1 CSVYDTEAFF TGCAGCGTTTACGACACTGAAGCTTTCTTT
- TRBJ1-5 - TRBV6-1 CASSATGFYQPQHF TGTGCCAGCAGTGCGACAGGTTTCTATCAGCCCCAGCATTTT
- TRBJ1-1 many TRBV28 CASKNTEAFF TGTGCCAGCAAGAACACTGAAGCTTTCTTT
- TRBJ2-3 - TRBV7-2 CASSLPGGPGTDTQYF TGTGCCAGCAGCCTTCCTGGGGGGCCCGGCACAGATACGCAGTATTTT
- TRBJ2-7 many TRBV2 CASRRDPYEQYF TGTGCCAGCAGGCGGGACCCCTACGAGCAGTACTTC
TRBD1 TRBJ1-5 - TRBV6-1 CASSDQQGAGQPQHF TGTGCCAGCAGTGATCAACAGGGGGCCGGTCAGCCCCAGCATTTT
TRBD2 TRBJ2-3 many TRBV5-1 CASSPRAGGPDTQYF TGCGCCAGCAGCCCGAGAGCGGGGGGCCCAGATACGCAGTATTTT
- TRBJ1-5 - TRBV21-1 CASNPSREGGTNQPQHF TGTGCCAGCAACCCATCGAGGGAGGGGGGTACTAATCAGCCCCAGCATTTT
TRBD2 TRBJ2-1 many TRBV6-2/TRBV6-3 CASSYPTTSGEQFF TGTGCCAGCAGTTACCCGACGACTAGCGGGGAGCAGTTCTTC
TRBD1 TRBJ1-4 few TRBV12-3/TRBV12-4 CASSDLIQGGSQLFF TGTGCCAGCAGTGATCTGATACAGGGGGGATCCCAGCTGTTTTTT
- TRBJ1-6 - TRBV12-3/TRBV12-4 CASSTHQGDNSPLHF TGTGCCAGCAGCACCCATCAGGGCGACAATTCACCCCTCCACTTT
TRBD1 TRBJ1-5 - TRBV2 CASTDRGYNQPQHF TGTGCCAGCACGGACAGGGGTTACAATCAGCCCCAGCATTTT
TRBD1 TRBJ2-7 many TRBV6-5 CASRDRGLVGYEQYF TGTGCCAGCAGGGACAGGGGTTTGGTAGGGTACGAGCAGTACTTC
- TRBJ1-1 - TRBV20-1 CSARGFTEAFF TGCAGTGCTAGAGGATTCACTGAAGCTTTCTTT
TRBD1 TRBJ1-1 - TRBV6-5 CASSAGTADNTEAFF TGTGCCAGCAGTGCCGGGACAGCCGATAACACTGAAGCTTTCTTT
- TRBJ2-3 many TRBV4-2 CASSQDTITDTQYF TGTGCCAGCAGCCAAGATACGATCACAGATACGCAGTATTTT
TRBD1 TRBJ2-3 many TRBV5-1 CASSLRDRGTDTQYF TGCGCCAGCAGCCTCCGGGACAGGGGGACAGATACGCAGTATTTT
- TRBJ1-5 - TRBV28 CASSELGSRYSNQPQHF TGTGCCAGCAGCGAACTAGGTTCACGGTATAGCAATCAGCCCCAGCATTTT
- TRBJ2-2 few TRBV29-1 CSVAGEESTGELFF TGCAGCGTTGCAGGGGAAGAAAGTACCGGGGAGCTGTTTTTT
TRBD2 TRBJ2-3 many TRBV3-1 CASSGTSGGPTDTQYF TGTGCCAGCAGCGGGACTAGCGGGGGGCCCACAGATACGCAGTATTTT
TRBD1 TRBJ2-1 - TRBV20-1 CSARDRRTGGKNEQFF TGCAGTGCTAGAGACCGCCGGACAGGGGGCAAGAATGAGCAGTTCTTC
- TRBJ2-1 - TRBV4-3 CASSPSVGAALKF TGCGCCAGCAGCCCCTCCGTGGGGGCTGCCCTAAAGTTC
- TRBJ1-4 few TRBV6-6 CAIRLESNEKLFF TGTGCCATCCGGCTAGAATCTAATGAAAAACTGTTTTTT
TRBD2 TRBJ2-3 few TRBV7-8 CASSLLGLAGLTDTQYF TGTGCCAGCAGCCTCCTTGGACTAGCGGGGCTCACAGATACGCAGTATTTT
- TRBJ1-1 few TRBV11-2 CASSRVRVNTEAFF TGTGCCAGCAGCCGAGTACGAGTGAACACTGAAGCTTTCTTT
- TRBJ1-6 few TRBV20-1 CSAREGGDSPLHF TGCAGTGCTAGAGAAGGGGGAGATTCACCCCTCCACTTT
- TRBJ2-7 few TRBV7-9 CASSLARGVRSYEQYF TGTGCCAGCAGCTTAGCGAGGGGGGTCCGCTCCTACGAGCAGTACTTC
- TRBJ2-1 many TRBV11-1 CASSPSRGKNEQFF TGTGCCAGCAGCCCTTCCCGGGGTAAGAATGAGCAGTTCTTC
TRBD2 TRBJ2-7 - TRBV6-6 CASSYGILAGGPREQYF TGTGCCAGCAGTTACGGGATACTAGCGGGGGGGCCGAGAGAGCAGTACTTC
TRBD1 TRBJ2-1 - TRBV6-2/TRBV6-3 CASSPKGTGLNNEQFF TGTGCCAGCAGTCCCAAGGGGACAGGGTTGAACAATGAGCAGTTCTTC
TRBD2 TRBJ2-3 many TRBV13 CASSRGLAGGSTDTQYF TGTGCCAGCAGCCGGGGACTAGCGGGGGGTAGCACAGATACGCAGTATTTT
- TRBJ2-3 many TRBV18 CASSPRVGADTQYF TGTGCCAGCTCACCCAGGGTCGGGGCAGATACGCAGTATTTT
TRBD1 TRBJ1-1 - TRBV27 CASSSPPQTGGTEAFF TGTGCCAGCAGTTCCCCCCCTCAGACAGGGGGCACTGAAGCTTTCTTT
- TRBJ2-7 many TRBV20-1 CSGQSSSYEQYF TGCAGTGGACAGTCGAGCTCCTACGAGCAGTACTTC